One sample yielded the 14 T cell receptor beta chains listed below, sequenced in a study of T cells after yellow fever vaccination. One entry per CDR3 protein, called by TCRdb with MiXCR from the 5' RACE reads. The data show fewer than 400,000 distinct CDR3 sequences, roughly 10% seen once. The input for sequencing was CD4+ T cells sorted from PBMCs, taken 45 days after the yellow fever booster vaccination. The receptors derive from a man between 18 and 29 years old who received the YFV17D yellow fever vaccine.

This clonotype was counted many times. V gene TRBV6-5 combines with J gene TRBJ1-5, with 8 bases identical to TRBD1. Per germline, CDR1 MNHEY and CDR2 SVGAGI. The CDR3 runs to 15 residues. With 0 bases clipped from V and 6 bases from J, the junction kept 4 bases outside the gene matches. The CDR3, as DNA: TGTGCCAGCAGTTACTCGATACAGGGGGGTCAGCCCCAGCATTTT. It specifies CASSYSIQGGQPQHF.

J is TRBJ1-2 and V is TRBV18, with D possibly being TRBD1 (5 bases). This CDR3 spans 12 amino acids. Looked up from germline, CDR1 is KGHSH and CDR2 is LQKENI. Trimming shortened V by 4 bases and J by 8 bases, and 11 bases separated the two germline ends. The CDR3 here is CASSQSGGGYTF. CDR3 nucleotides: TGTGCCAGCTCACAATCCGGGGGAGGCTACACCTTC.

This chain connects TRBV6-5 to TRBJ1-2; 10 positions agree with TRBD1. Trimming at V came to 5 bases and at J to 8 bases, leaving 14 bases not matched to a gene. This CDR3 is 16 amino acids long. Germline V lookup: CDR1 MNHEY, CDR2 SVGAGI. CDR3 DNA: TGTGCCAGCAGTCCAAGTGTGGGACAGGGGTTAAAGGGCTACACCTTC. Residues: CASSPSVGQGLKGYTF.

This clonotype was observed a handful of times. The V and J genes are TRBV18 and TRBJ1-3, with D uncertain. This CDR3 region has 18 residues. The V and J ends lost 3 bases and 2 bases respectively, with 20 bases between them. Germline CDR1 and CDR2: KGHSH and LQKENI. The CDR3 nucleotides are TGTGCCAGCTCACCGCGGACGGTTCTGACTATACCTGGAAACACCATATATTTT. The encoded protein is CASSPRTVLTIPGNTIYF.

In its sample, this clonotype was seen a few times. This chain links TRBV7-2 with TRBJ2-3, with D perhaps assigned TRBD1 or TRBD2 (6 bases each). Germline V lookup: CDR1 SGHTA, CDR2 FQGNSA. V lost 1 base to trimming and J lost 1 base, with 12 bases between them. The CDR3 extends over 16 amino acids. CDR3 region: CASSLGWGAGTDTQYF. The CDR3 nucleotides read TGTGCCAGCAGCTTAGGCTGGGGGGCAGGCACAGATACGCAGTATTTT.

The chain recombines TRBV4-2 with TRBJ1-6; D unresolved. Germline CDR1 is LGHNA and CDR2 is YNFKEQ. The V end was cut by 0 bases, the J end by 8 bases, with 8 bases between. The CDR3 is 14 residues long. CDR3 region: CASSQDHRDSPLHF. CDR3 nucleotides: TGTGCCAGCAGCCAAGATCACCGGGATTCACCCCTCCACTTT.

Ten or more counts support this clonotype. The gene calls are TRBV6-5 and TRBJ2-5; D is unresolved. From germline, CDR1 is MNHEY and CDR2 SVGAGI. The CDR3 has 17 residues. V was clipped by 0 bases and J by 2 bases, with 16 bases between them. CDR3 residues: CASSYSKDPRKQETQYF. CDR3 DNA: TGTGCCAGCAGTTACTCGAAAGATCCCAGAAAACAAGAGACCCAGTACTTC.

This clonotype has only a few counts. V gene TRBV6-6 combines with J gene TRBJ2-5; 8 bases are shared with TRBD2. Trimming took 6 bases from V and 4 from J; bases not matched to a gene: 7. CDR3 length equals 14 residues. In germline, CDR1 is MNHNY, CDR2 SVGAGI (reference sequence). The CDR3 DNA reads TGTGCCAGCAGCTCAAGCGGGGGAGGAGAGACCCAGTACTTC. Amino acids: CASSSSGGGETQYF.

This clonotype occurred a few times. With a much larger clone just one base away, this may be a read error. The chain employs TRBV5-1 and TRBJ2-5, with D possibly being TRBD1 (6 bases). The V end was cut by 4 bases, the J end by 3 bases, with 10 bases between. CDR3 length: 13 amino acids. Germline values: CDR1 SGHRS, CDR2 YFSETQ. CDR3 sequence reads: CASSQAGEETQYF. The CDR3, as DNA: TGCGCCAGCAGCCAAGCAGGGGAAGAGACCCAGTACTTC.

This clonotype came up many times. J is TRBJ2-1 and V is TRBV7-2; 10 bases are a match to TRBD2. J gave up 10 bases and V 6 bases, and 12 bases lay outside the gene matches. The CDR3 is 15 residues long. Looked up from germline, CDR1 is SGHTA and CDR2 is FQGNSA. Here the CDR3 reads CASRGERGGPGEQFF. In DNA form, the CDR3 reads TGTGCCAGCAGGGGCGAGCGGGGGGGACCAGGAGAGCAGTTCTTC.

This clonotype was seen at least ten times. V is TRBV6-5 and J is TRBJ2-2; TRBD1 aligns across 8 bases. The germline V gene encodes CDR1 MNHEY and CDR2 SVGAGI. After removal of 11 bases from V and 4 bases from J, the junction contained 6 bases not matched to a gene. This CDR3 is 13 amino acids long. This chain's CDR3 is CAFRDRLTGELFF. DNA of the CDR3: TGTGCCTTCCGGGACAGGCTCACCGGGGAGCTGTTTTTT.

There are many counts of this clonotype. The chain couples TRBV30 to TRBJ1-4; D unresolved. CDR1 and CDR2 (germline): GTSNPN, SVGIG (reference sequence). Trimming removed 3 bases at V and 0 bases at J, with 5 bases between. This CDR3 has 13 amino acids. CDR3 in DNA: TGTGCCTGGAGGGGAGCAACTAATGAAAAACTGTTTTTT. It codes for CAWRGATNEKLFF.

V usage is TRBV3-1 and J usage is TRBJ1-6; no definite D call. The length of the CDR3 is 13 residues. Trimming pared 0 bases from V and 14 bases from J, leaving 11 bases between. The germline CDR1 and CDR2 sequences are LGHDT and YNNKEL (reference sequence). The DNA for the CDR3 is TGTGCCAGCAGCCAAGATACTCGGGGAACCCTCCACTTT. Its protein is CASSQDTRGTLHF.

This clonotype was seen repeatedly, ten times or more. The chain joins TRBV28 to TRBJ2-2; 8 bases map to TRBD1. This CDR3 is built from 15 residues. The trim removed 6 bases at V and 3 bases at J, leaving 6 bases unmatched. CDR1 and CDR2 (germline): MDHEN, SYDVKM. The CDR3 DNA reads TGTGCCAGCAGGCTTACAGGGGGATACACCGGGGAGCTGTTTTTT. It encodes CASRLTGGYTGELFF.